These T cell receptor beta chains were read from a single sample in a study of control samples from healthy donors and cancer patients. Using immunoSEQ multiplex PCR, the repertoire was profiled, and TCRdb retains in-frame clones only, with some absent. The sample consists of roughly 70,000 clones, about 87% of them appearing once. The sequenced sample was blood. Receptors were obtained from a middle-aged man in good health. CDR3s include the opening cysteine and the closing phenylalanine or tryptophan. The D gene is left open where the match is weak. The size entry is marked missing in some rows and otherwise reads once, few, many or a size class.

V gene	clone size	J gene	D gene	CDR3 protein	CDR3 DNA
TRBV7-2	NA	TRBJ2-7	NA	CASSLDDRNYEQYF	TGTGCCAGCAGCTTAGACGACAGAAACTACGAGCAGTACTTC
TRBV19	NA	TRBJ1-2	TRBD1	CASSSVGQGTYGYTF	TGTGCCAGTAGTTCAGTGGGACAGGGGACCTATGGCTACACCTTC
TRBV12-3/TRBV12-4	NA	TRBJ1-2	NA	CASSPIGRHGYTF	TGTGCCAGCAGCCCAATCGGAAGGCATGGCTACACCTTC
TRBV28	NA	TRBJ1-1	NA	CASSLNLGGSTEAFF	TGTGCCAGCAGTTTGAATTTAGGGGGAAGCACTGAAGCTTTCTTT
TRBV10-2	NA	TRBJ2-1	NA	CASSNQDSEQFF	TGCGCCAGCAGCAACCAGGACAGTGAGCAGTTCTTC
TRBV5-1	NA	TRBJ2-1	TRBD2	CASSGGLGTEQFF	TGCGCCAGCAGCGGGGGACTAGGGACTGAGCAGTTCTTC
TRBV6-2/TRBV6-3	NA	TRBJ1-5	TRBD1	CASSGTGGQPQHF	TGTGCCAGCAGTGGGACAGGGGGACAGCCCCAGCATTTT
TRBV9	NA	TRBJ1-1	NA	CASSVGGRVGTEAFF	TGTGCCAGCAGCGTAGGGGGCAGGGTGGGCACTGAAGCTTTCTTT
TRBV4-1	NA	TRBJ2-7	TRBD1	CASSQDRTGVGEQYF	TGCGCCAGCAGCCAAGATAGGACAGGGGTGGGGGAGCAGTACTTC
TRBV11-2	NA	TRBJ1-1	NA	CASSWWGETTEAFF	TGTGCCAGCAGCTGGTGGGGGGAGACCACTGAAGCTTTCTTT
TRBV9	NA	TRBJ2-3	NA	CASSVLLYTDTQYF	TGTGCCAGCAGCGTACTTCTTTACACAGATACGCAGTATTTT
TRBV28	NA	TRBJ1-3	NA	CASSYHSSGNTIYF	TGTGCCAGCAGTTATCATAGCTCTGGAAACACCATATATTTT
TRBV10-2	NA	TRBJ2-4	NA	CASGQGGQWSAKNIQYF	TGCGCCAGCGGGCAGGGGGGGCAGTGGTCGGCCAAAAACATTCAGTACTTC
TRBV11-2	NA	TRBJ1-4	NA	CASSTYVGGNEKLFF	TGTGCCAGCAGCACCTATGTGGGGGGCAATGAAAAACTGTTTTTT
TRBV7-3	once	TRBJ2-2	TRBD2	CASSSNGLAGRTGELFF	TGTGCCAGCAGCTCGAACGGACTAGCGGGAAGAACCGGGGAGCTGTTTTTT
TRBV6-5	NA	TRBJ2-1	TRBD1	CASSSDRVAYNEQFF	TGTGCCAGCAGTTCCGACAGGGTGGCCTACAATGAGCAGTTCTTC
TRBV6-5	NA	TRBJ1-3	TRBD1	CASSYSGQGAANTIYF	TGTGCCAGCAGTTACTCGGGACAGGGGGCCGCAAACACCATATATTTT
TRBV6-5	NA	TRBJ1-2	NA	CASSYSGAGYTF	TGTGCCAGCAGTTACTCAGGGGCTGGCTACACCTTC
TRBV9	NA	TRBJ1-2	NA	CASSVGANYGYTF	TGTGCCAGCAGCGTAGGAGCCAACTATGGCTACACCTTC
TRBV27	NA	TRBJ2-7	TRBD2	CASSSWTSGSDEQYF	TGTGCCAGCAGTTCCTGGACTAGCGGGAGCGACGAGCAGTACTTC
TRBV5-1	NA	TRBJ2-7	NA	CASSLAPMGEQYF	TGCGCCAGCAGCTTGGCCCCCATGGGCGAGCAGTACTTC
TRBV14	NA	TRBJ2-1	TRBD2	CASSPGLAAYNEQFF	TGTGCCAGCAGCCCGGGACTAGCAGCTTACAATGAGCAGTTCTTC
TRBV28	NA	TRBJ1-1	NA	CASSPGQRNTEAFF	TGTGCCAGCAGTCCAGGACAGCGAAACACTGAAGCTTTCTTT
TRBV6-6	few	TRBJ2-7	NA	CASSPTRDPHREQYF	TGTGCCAGCAGTCCAACCAGGGACCCACACAGGGAGCAGTACTTC
TRBV5-6	NA	TRBJ2-5	TRBD1	CASSPRDRALGETQYF	TGTGCCAGCAGCCCCCGGGACAGGGCCTTAGGAGAGACCCAGTACTTC
TRBV11-1	NA	TRBJ2-7	TRBD1	CASGTYRGGEQYF	TGTGCCAGCGGAACATACAGGGGTGGCGAGCAGTACTTC
TRBV19	NA	TRBJ1-2	NA	CASSPTAPGYGYTF	TGTGCCAGTAGTCCCACGGCCCCGGGCTATGGCTACACCTTC
TRBV9	once	TRBJ1-1	NA	CASSVREAVTEAFF	TGTGCCAGCAGCGTAAGGGAGGCTGTCACTGAAGCTTTCTTT
TRBV6-2/TRBV6-3	NA	TRBJ2-7	NA	CASSSDTSSYEQYF	TGTGCCAGCAGTTCAGACACCAGCTCCTACGAGCAGTACTTC
TRBV5-1	NA	TRBJ2-7	NA	CASLWFTVHEQYF	TGCGCCAGCCTATGGTTCACGGTACATGAGCAGTACTTC
TRBV11-2	NA	TRBJ2-1	NA	CASRSPRTNEQFF	TGTGCCAGCAGGAGTCCAAGAACCAATGAGCAGTTCTTC
TRBV5-1	NA	TRBJ1-1	NA	CASSRGPREGEAFF	TGCGCCAGCAGCAGGGGACCTAGGGAAGGGGAAGCTTTCTTT
TRBV5-6	NA	TRBJ2-7	TRBD2	CASSLSGLAVGQYF	TGTGCCAGCAGCTTGTCAGGACTAGCGGTGGGGCAGTACTTC
TRBV11-3	NA	TRBJ2-1	TRBD1	CASSLESATGPFF	TGTGCCAGCAGCTTAGAATCGGCGACAGGGCCGTTCTTC
TRBV5-4	NA	TRBJ2-1	NA	CASSSPGMAGNEQFF	TGTGCCAGCAGCTCCCCCGGAATGGCAGGCAATGAGCAGTTCTTC
TRBV5-6	NA	TRBJ1-5	NA	CASSFYNNQPQHF	TGTGCCAGCAGCTTTTATAACAATCAGCCCCAGCATTTT
TRBV5-4	NA	TRBJ2-4	NA	CASSLVGQNIQYF	TGTGCCAGCAGCTTGGTAGGACAAAACATTCAGTACTTC
TRBV29-1	NA	TRBJ1-1	NA	CSVEDVAGHTEAFF	TGCAGCGTTGAAGATGTGGCCGGGCACACTGAAGCTTTCTTT
TRBV5-6	NA	TRBJ1-5	NA	CASSSRTAFSNQPQHF	TGTGCCAGCAGCTCCAGGACAGCTTTTAGCAATCAGCCCCAGCATTTT
TRBV24-1	NA	TRBJ1-2	TRBD1	CATSGPPGQGYGYTF	TGTGCCACCAGTGGCCCCCCGGGACAGGGCTATGGCTACACCTTC
TRBV27	NA	TRBJ1-5	NA	CASSFKGLLFSNQPQHF	TGTGCCAGCAGTTTCAAAGGACTACTATTTAGCAATCAGCCCCAGCATTTT
TRBV28	NA	TRBJ1-5	NA	CASSFQKSNQPQHF	TGTGCCAGCAGTTTCCAGAAGAGCAATCAGCCCCAGCATTTT
TRBV5-6	NA	TRBJ2-7	NA	CASSRLGPTNYEQYF	TGTGCCAGCAGCCGGCTTGGTCCCACAAACTACGAGCAGTACTTC
TRBV7-9	NA	TRBJ1-6	NA	CASSLVTGYFNSPLHF	TGTGCCAGCAGCTTAGTCACAGGGTACTTCAATTCACCCCTCCACTTT
TRBV28	NA	TRBJ1-1	NA	CATDINTEAFF	TGTGCCACCGACATAAACACTGAAGCTTTCTTT
TRBV29-1	NA	TRBJ2-7	NA	CSALGGKYEQYF	TGCAGCGCCCTGGGTGGGAAATACGAGCAGTACTTC
TRBV7-2	NA	TRBJ2-7	NA	CASSLESGVGQYF	TGTGCCAGCAGCTTAGAGAGTGGAGTCGGGCAGTACTTC
TRBV11-2	once	TRBJ2-1	NA	CVETGVSSYNEQFF	TGTGTCGAGACGGGGGTCAGCTCCTACAATGAGCAGTTCTTC
TRBV4-3	NA	TRBJ2-1	TRBD2	CASSQKLAERINERFF	TGCGCCAGCAGCCAAAAACTAGCGGAGAGAATCAATGAGCGGTTCTTC
TRBV19	NA	TRBJ2-1	NA	CASRAGPGNEQFF	TGTGCCAGTAGGGCGGGTCCGGGCAATGAGCAGTTCTTC
TRBV5-6	few	TRBJ2-7	NA	CASSPGTRAAQYF	TGTGCCAGCAGCCCCGGGACTCGGGCCGCGCAGTACTTC
TRBV24-1	NA	TRBJ1-2	NA	CATSERDPYGYTF	TGTGCCACCAGTGAACGTGACCCCTATGGCTACACCTTC